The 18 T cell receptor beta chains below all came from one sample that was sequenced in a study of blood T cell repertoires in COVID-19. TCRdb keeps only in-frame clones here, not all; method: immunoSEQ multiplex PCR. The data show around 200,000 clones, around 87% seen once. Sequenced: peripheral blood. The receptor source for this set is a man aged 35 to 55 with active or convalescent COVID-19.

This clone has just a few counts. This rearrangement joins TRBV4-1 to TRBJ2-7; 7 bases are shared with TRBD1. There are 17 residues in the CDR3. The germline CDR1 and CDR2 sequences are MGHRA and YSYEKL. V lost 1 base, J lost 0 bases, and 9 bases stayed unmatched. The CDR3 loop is CASSQVLGQKNSYEQYF. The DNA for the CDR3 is TGCGCCAGCAGCCAAGTTTTGGGACAGAAGAACTCCTACGAGCAGTACTTC.

CDR3 amino acids: CASSGGDRVKEKLFF. The CDR3 DNA is TGTGCCAGCAGTGGGGGGGACAGGGTAAAGGAAAAACTGTTTTTT. This chain uses TRBV2 with TRBJ1-4; TRBD1 agrees at 9 bases. The CDR3 extends over 15 amino acids. V was pared by 4 bases and J by 8 bases, with 8 bases of the junction left unmatched. The germline CDR1 and CDR2 sequences are SNHLY and FYNNEI.

CDR3 residues: CASAGGTGNTIYF. The DNA of the CDR3 is TGTGCCAGCGCAGGGGGAACTGGAAACACCATATATTTT. The chain joins TRBV5-4 to TRBJ1-3, with 7 nucleotides matching TRBD1. Germline CDR1 reads SGHNT; CDR2 reads YYREEE (reference sequence). This CDR3 is 13 amino acids long. V trimming: 7 bases; J trimming: 2 bases; junction bases outside the gene matches: 3.

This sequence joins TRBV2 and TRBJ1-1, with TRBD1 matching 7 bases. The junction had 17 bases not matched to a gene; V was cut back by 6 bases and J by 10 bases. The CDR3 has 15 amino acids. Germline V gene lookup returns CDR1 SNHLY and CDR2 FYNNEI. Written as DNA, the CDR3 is TGTGCCAGCAGGGATATGGACAGGTCGTATTTGGCAGCTTTCTTT. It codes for CASRDMDRSYLAAFF.

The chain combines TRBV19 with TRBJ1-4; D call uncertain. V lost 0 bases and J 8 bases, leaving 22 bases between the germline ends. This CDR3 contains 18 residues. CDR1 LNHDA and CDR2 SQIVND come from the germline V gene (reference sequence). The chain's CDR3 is CASSIDPETRRSREKLFF. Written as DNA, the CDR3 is TGTGCCAGTAGTATAGACCCGGAGACTCGGAGAAGTCGCGAAAAACTGTTTTTT.

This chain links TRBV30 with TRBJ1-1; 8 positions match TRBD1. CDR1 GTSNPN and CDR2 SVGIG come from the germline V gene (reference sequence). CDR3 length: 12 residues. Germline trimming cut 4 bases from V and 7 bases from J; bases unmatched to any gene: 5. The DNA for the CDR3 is TGTGCCTGGATTTGGGACAGGAATGAAGCTTTCTTT. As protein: CAWIWDRNEAFF. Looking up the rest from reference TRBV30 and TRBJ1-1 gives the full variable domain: SQTIHQWPATLVQPVGSPLSLECTVEGTSNPNLYWYRQAAGRGLQLLFYSVGIGQISSEVPQNLSASRPQDRQFILSSKKLLLSDSGFYLCAWIWDRNEAFFGQGTRLTVV.

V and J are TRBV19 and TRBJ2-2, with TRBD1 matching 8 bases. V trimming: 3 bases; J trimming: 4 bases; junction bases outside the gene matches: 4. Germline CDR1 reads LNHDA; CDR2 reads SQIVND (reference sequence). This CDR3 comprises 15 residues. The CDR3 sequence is CASSIGQGSTGELFF. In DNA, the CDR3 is TGTGCCAGTAGTATCGGACAGGGAAGCACCGGGGAGCTGTTTTTT.

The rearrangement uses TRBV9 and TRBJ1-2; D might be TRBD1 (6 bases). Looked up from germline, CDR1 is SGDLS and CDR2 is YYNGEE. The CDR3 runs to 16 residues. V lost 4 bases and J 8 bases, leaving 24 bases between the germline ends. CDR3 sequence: CASSPTGGTIPEGYTF. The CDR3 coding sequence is TGTGCCAGCAGCCCCACGGGGGGGACAATCCCGGAGGGCTACACCTTC.

The CDR3 nucleotides are TGTGCCAGCAGTTTTTCGGGTATTGGCGGCTACACCTTC. Protein product: CASSFSGIGGYTF. The rearrangement links TRBV12-3 or TRBV12-4 to TRBJ1-2; D ambiguous. The CDR3 covers 13 residues. Trimming pared 3 bases from V and 8 bases from J, leaving 13 bases between.

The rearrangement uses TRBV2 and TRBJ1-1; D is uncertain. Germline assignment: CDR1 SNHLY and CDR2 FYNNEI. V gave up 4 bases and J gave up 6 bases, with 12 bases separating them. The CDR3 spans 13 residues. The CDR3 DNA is TGTGCCAGCAGTGCAGGTCTGGTCGCTGAAGCTTTCTTT. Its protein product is CASSAGLVAEAFF.

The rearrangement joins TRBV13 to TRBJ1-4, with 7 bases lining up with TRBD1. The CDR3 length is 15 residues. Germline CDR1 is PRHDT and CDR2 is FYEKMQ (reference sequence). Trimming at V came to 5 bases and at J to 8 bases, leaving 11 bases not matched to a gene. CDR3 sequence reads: CASSTYRGRGEKLFF. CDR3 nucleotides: TGTGCCAGCAGCACCTACAGGGGAAGAGGAGAAAAACTGTTTTTT.

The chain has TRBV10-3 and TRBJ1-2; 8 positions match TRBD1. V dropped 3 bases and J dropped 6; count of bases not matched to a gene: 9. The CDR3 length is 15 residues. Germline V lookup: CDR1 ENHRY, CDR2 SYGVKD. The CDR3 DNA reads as TGTGCCATCAGTGAACCCAACAGGGGGTTGGATGGCTACACCTTC. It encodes CAISEPNRGLDGYTF.

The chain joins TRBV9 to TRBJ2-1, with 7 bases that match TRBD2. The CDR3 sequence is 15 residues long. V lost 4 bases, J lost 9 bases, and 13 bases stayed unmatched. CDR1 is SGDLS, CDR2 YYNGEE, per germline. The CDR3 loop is CASSRTGLETTEQFF. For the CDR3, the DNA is TGTGCCAGCAGCCGGACTGGACTAGAAACGACTGAGCAGTTCTTC.

CDR3: CASSLRQGEGTQYF. The CDR3 nucleotides read TGTGCCAGCAGCCTGCGACAGGGGGAAGGTACGCAGTATTTT. The genes are TRBV7-2 and TRBJ2-3, with TRBD1 identical over 9 bases. The ends lost 5 bases at V and 8 bases at J; junction bases unmatched: 8. The CDR3 length is 14 residues. Per the germline V gene, CDR1 is SGHTA and CDR2 is FQGNSA.

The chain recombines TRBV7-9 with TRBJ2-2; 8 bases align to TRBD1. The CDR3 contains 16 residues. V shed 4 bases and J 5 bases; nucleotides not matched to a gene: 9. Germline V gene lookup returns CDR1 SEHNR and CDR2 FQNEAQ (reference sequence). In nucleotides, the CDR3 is TGTGCCAGCAGCTGGGGACAGGTGTCTAGGACCGGGGAGCTGTTTTTT. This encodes CASSWGQVSRTGELFF. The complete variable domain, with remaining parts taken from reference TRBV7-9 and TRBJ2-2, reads DTGVSQNPRHKITKRGQNVTFRCDPISEHNRLYWYRQTLGQGPEFLTYFQNEAQLEKSRLLSDRFSAERPKGSFSTLEIQRTEQGDSAMYLCASSWGQVSRTGELFFGEGSRLTVL.

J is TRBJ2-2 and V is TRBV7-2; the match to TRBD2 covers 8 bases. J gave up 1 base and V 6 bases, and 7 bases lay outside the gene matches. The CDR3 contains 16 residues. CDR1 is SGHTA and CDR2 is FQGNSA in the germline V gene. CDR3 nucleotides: TGTGCCAGCAGACTTGCCGGGACTAGGAACACCGGGGAGCTGTTTTTT. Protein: CASRLAGTRNTGELFF.

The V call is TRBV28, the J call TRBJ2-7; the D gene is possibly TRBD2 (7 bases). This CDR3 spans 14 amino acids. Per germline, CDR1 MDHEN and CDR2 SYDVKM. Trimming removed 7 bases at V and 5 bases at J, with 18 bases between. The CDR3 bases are TGTGCCAGCACCTTCGGCGGGGGCCGGGACGAGCAGTACTTC. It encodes CASTFGGGRDEQYF.

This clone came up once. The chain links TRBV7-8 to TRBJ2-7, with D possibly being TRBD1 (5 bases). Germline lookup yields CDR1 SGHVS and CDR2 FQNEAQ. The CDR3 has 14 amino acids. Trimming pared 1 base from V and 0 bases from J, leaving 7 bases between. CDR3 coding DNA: TGTGCCAGCAGCTTAGACAGGAGCTCCTACGAGCAGTACTTC. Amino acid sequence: CASSLDRSSYEQYF.